Listed below are T cell receptor beta chains from one sample, sequenced in a study of control samples from healthy donors and cancer patients. Using immunoSEQ multiplex PCR, the repertoire was profiled, and TCRdb retains in-frame clones only, with some absent. The sample yields 80,000 to 100,000 clones, over 85% seen once. Input material: blood. The source of these receptors is a human donor in good health. The donor label of this sample is uncertain. Each CDR3 is given with its conserved first and last residue. D genes are given only for firm matches. Some rows mark clone size as missing; the rest say once, few, many or name a class of expanded clone.

d_gene | j_gene | v_gene | abundance | CDR3aa | CDR3nt
TRBD1 | TRBJ2-1 | TRBV13 | few | CASSFRGQGNNEQFF | TGTGCCAGCAGCTTCAGAGGACAGGGGAATAATGAGCAGTTCTTC
TRBD1 | TRBJ2-2 | TRBV18 | NA | CASSPGTVSAGELFF | TGTGCCAGCTCACCGGGGACAGTTTCGGCCGGGGAGCTGTTTTTT
TRBD2 | TRBJ2-2 | TRBV3-1/TRBV3-2 | NA | CASSQGAGGLNTGELFF | TGTGCCAGCAGCCAAGGAGCGGGGGGGCTGAACACCGGGGAGCTGTTTTTT
NA | TRBJ2-5 | TRBV12-5 | NA | CASGLVGGDETQYF | TGTGCTAGTGGTTTGGTTGGAGGGGACGAGACCCAGTACTTC
NA | TRBJ2-2 | TRBV2 | NA | CASSVQGGTGELFF | TGTGCCAGCAGCGTCCAGGGCGGCACCGGGGAGCTGTTTTTT
TRBD2 | TRBJ2-1 | TRBV4-3 | NA | CASSQVIGAGEKFF | TGCGCCAGCAGCCAAGTAATCGGTGCGGGGGAGAAGTTCTTC
NA | TRBJ1-1 | TRBV3-1/TRBV3-2 | NA | CASSHRKTGMVTEAFF | TGTGCCAGCAGCCACCGCAAAACAGGGATGGTAACTGAAGCTTTCTTT
TRBD1 | TRBJ1-1 | TRBV25-1 | NA | CASSGIGQANTEAFF | TGTGCCAGCAGTGGAATCGGACAGGCGAACACTGAAGCTTTCTTT
TRBD2 | TRBJ2-4 | TRBV2 | NA | CASSEAQRGLAKNIQYF | TGTGCCAGCAGTGAAGCGCAGCGGGGGTTAGCCAAAAACATTCAGTACTTC
NA | TRBJ1-5 | TRBV2 | NA | CASSVGGLSNQPQHF | TGTGCCAGCAGTGTGGGGGGGCTCAGCAATCAGCCCCAGCATTTT
NA | TRBJ1-2 | TRBV2 | NA | CASSARAPEGYTF | TGTGCCAGCAGCGCCCGGGCCCCGGAAGGCTACACCTTC
TRBD1 | TRBJ1-4 | TRBV6-5 | NA | CASSRTGGLGKLFF | TGTGCCAGCAGTCGGACAGGTGGCCTTGGGAAACTGTTTTTT
TRBD1 | TRBJ1-2 | TRBV9 | NA | CASSAFRGDYGYTF | TGTGCCAGCAGCGCGTTCAGGGGGGACTATGGCTACACCTTC
NA | TRBJ1-5 | TRBV10-3 | NA | CAISDGLGQPQHF | TGTGCCATCAGTGACGGTTTAGGTCAGCCCCAGCATTTT
NA | TRBJ1-1 | TRBV12-3/TRBV12-4 | NA | CASSWSGGTEAFF | TGTGCCAGCAGTTGGTCCGGGGGGACTGAAGCTTTCTTT
NA | TRBJ1-2 | TRBV6-5 | NA | CASSYGRAAGRYTF | TGTGCCAGCAGTTATGGGAGGGCCGCCGGGCGCTACACCTTC
NA | TRBJ1-3 | TRBV30 | NA | CAWINGQNSGNTIYF | TGTGCCTGGATAAACGGACAGAACTCTGGAAACACCATATATTTT
NA | TRBJ1-2 | TRBV7-2 | NA | CASSYGTRLYGYTF | TGTGCCAGCAGCTATGGGACTCGGTTGTACGGCTACACCTTC
NA | TRBJ1-6 | TRBV6-5 | NA | CASSYSTGLETPLHF | TGTGCCAGCAGTTACAGTACAGGGTTGGAGACACCCCTCCACTTT
NA | TRBJ1-2 | TRBV6-6 | NA | CASSYEIRNYGYTF | TGTGCCAGCAGTTACGAAATCCGGAACTATGGCTACACCTTC
NA | TRBJ1-6 | TRBV5-5 | NA | CASSLVPGYSPLHF | TGTGCCAGCAGCTTGGTGCCAGGGTATTCACCCCTCCACTTT
NA | TRBJ2-6 | TRBV10-3 | NA | CAISDSTLSGANVLTF | TGTGCCATCAGTGATTCGACCCTATCTGGGGCCAACGTCCTGACTTTC
NA | TRBJ1-5 | TRBV2 | NA | CASSQGTISNQPQHF | TGTGCCAGCAGTCAAGGGACAATTAGCAATCAGCCCCAGCATTTT
NA | TRBJ2-3 | TRBV5-1 | NA | CASSYNMGSGTDTQYF | TGCGCCAGCAGCTACAATATGGGGAGCGGCACAGATACGCAGTATTTT
TRBD2 | TRBJ2-5 | TRBV9 | NA | CASSPRLAQETQYF | TGTGCCAGCAGCCCCCGACTAGCCCAAGAGACCCAGTACTTC
TRBD1 | TRBJ1-6 | TRBV5-1 | NA | CASSGGQGLIRPLHF | TGCGCCAGCAGCGGGGGACAGGGGTTAATTCGGCCCCTCCACTTT
TRBD1 | TRBJ2-1 | TRBV5-1 | NA | CASSQDRGVYNEQFF | TGCGCCAGCAGCCAGGACAGGGGGGTCTACAATGAGCAGTTCTTC
NA | TRBJ1-4 | TRBV20-1 | NA | CSGLSAEKLFF | TGCAGTGGACTGTCAGCGGAAAAACTGTTTTTT
TRBD1 | TRBJ1-1 | TRBV19 | once | CASSSTGGWDTEAFF | TGTGCCAGTAGTTCTACAGGGGGCTGGGACACTGAAGCTTTCTTT
NA | TRBJ2-1 | TRBV6-1 | NA | CASSGLRDRFRNEQFF | TGTGCCAGCAGTGGTTTACGGGATCGCTTCAGGAATGAGCAGTTCTTC
TRBD2 | TRBJ2-2 | TRBV7-9 | NA | CASSLLAGTTGELFF | TGTGCCAGCAGCTTACTAGCGGGGACTACCGGGGAGCTGTTTTTT
NA | TRBJ2-4 | TRBV5-1 | NA | CASSLGQGPKENIQYF | TGCGCCAGCAGCTTGGGCCAGGGTCCGAAAGAAAACATTCAGTACTTC
NA | TRBJ1-1 | TRBV3-1/TRBV3-2 | once | CASSQGTMGDHTEAFF | TGTGCCAGCAGCCAAGGAACGATGGGGGATCACACTGAAGCTTTCTTT
NA | TRBJ1-1 | TRBV6-1 | NA | CASSDQRNTEAFF | TGTGCCAGCAGTGACCAGCGGAACACTGAAGCTTTCTTT
TRBD1 | TRBJ1-1 | TRBV5-8 | NA | CASSLLGGRDVNTEAFF | TGTGCCAGCAGCTTGTTAGGGGGCAGGGACGTGAACACTGAAGCTTTCTTT
NA | TRBJ1-5 | TRBV18 | once | CASSPGADQPQHF | TGTGCCAGCTCACCAGGGGCCGATCAGCCCCAGCATTTT
NA | TRBJ2-3 | TRBV5-6 | NA | CASSLVSDTQYF | TGTGCCAGCAGCTTGGTTTCAGATACGCAGTATTTT
TRBD2 | TRBJ2-1 | TRBV6-1 | NA | CASSEGGRDSGSYNEQFF | TGTGCCAGCAGTGAAGGGGGGAGGGATAGCGGCTCCTACAATGAGCAGTTCTTC
NA | TRBJ2-3 | TRBV11-3 | NA | CASSLEAGPQYF | TGTGCCAGCAGCTTAGAGGCAGGGCCACAGTATTTT
TRBD1 | TRBJ1-1 | TRBV18 | NA | CASSLGQRIKNTEAFF | TGTGCCAGCTCATTGGGACAGCGAATTAAGAACACTGAAGCTTTCTTT
NA | TRBJ1-1 | TRBV15 | many | CATSRDPGITEAFF | TGTGCCACCAGCAGAGATCCCGGGATCACTGAAGCTTTCTTT
NA | TRBJ1-5 | TRBV12-3/TRBV12-4 | NA | CASSQNQSPPQHF | TGTGCCAGCAGTCAAAACCAATCTCCGCCCCAGCATTTT
NA | TRBJ2-1 | TRBV7-2 | NA | CASSPNLDNEQFF | TGTGCCAGCAGCCCGAACCTTGACAATGAGCAGTTCTTC
NA | TRBJ2-1 | TRBV11-3 | NA | CASSIGRYNEQFF | TGTGCCAGCAGCATTGGACGTTACAATGAGCAGTTCTTC
NA | TRBJ1-4 | TRBV3-1/TRBV3-2 | NA | CASSLGRRSEKLFF | TGTGCCAGCAGCCTCGGACGGCGCAGTGAAAAACTGTTTTTT
TRBD1 | TRBJ2-6 | TRBV7-2 | NA | CASSLVGTGLAGANVLTF | TGTGCCAGCAGCTTAGTAGGGACAGGTCTCGCTGGGGCCAACGTCCTGACTTTC
NA | TRBJ1-6 | TRBV14 | NA | CASSLGGGIDNSPLHF | TGTGCCAGCAGCCTTGGGGGGGGTATCGATAATTCACCCCTCCACTTT
NA | TRBJ1-2 | TRBV27 | NA | CATSGTPALGGYTF | TGTGCCACCTCCGGGACACCCGCATTGGGTGGCTACACCTTC
TRBD2 | TRBJ2-1 | TRBV11-1 | NA | CASSFIGTSGGYEQFF | TGTGCCAGCAGCTTTATTGGGACTAGCGGGGGTTATGAGCAGTTCTTC
TRBD2 | TRBJ2-5 | TRBV6-6 | NA | CASSRLAGTSNQYF | TGTGCCAGCAGTCGACTAGCGGGGACCTCAAACCAGTACTTC
NA | TRBJ1-1 | TRBV7-2 | NA | CASSLVRLNWDTEAFF | TGTGCCAGCAGCTTAGTTCGGCTAAACTGGGACACTGAAGCTTTCTTT
NA | TRBJ1-2 | TRBV6-5 | NA | CATSEGVRIYGYTF | TGTGCCACCTCCGAGGGGGTCAGGATCTATGGCTACACCTTC
NA | TRBJ2-3 | TRBV18 | NA | CASSPPGADTQYF | TGTGCCAGCTCACCACCGGGAGCAGATACGCAGTATTTT
NA | TRBJ2-3 | TRBV3-1/TRBV3-2 | once | CASSQVYSTDTQYF | TGTGCCAGCAGCCAAGTGTACAGCACAGATACGCAGTATTTT
TRBD2 | TRBJ2-1 | TRBV27 | NA | CASSLSGGASYEQFF | TGTGCCAGCAGCCTTAGCGGGGGGGCCTCGTATGAGCAGTTCTTC